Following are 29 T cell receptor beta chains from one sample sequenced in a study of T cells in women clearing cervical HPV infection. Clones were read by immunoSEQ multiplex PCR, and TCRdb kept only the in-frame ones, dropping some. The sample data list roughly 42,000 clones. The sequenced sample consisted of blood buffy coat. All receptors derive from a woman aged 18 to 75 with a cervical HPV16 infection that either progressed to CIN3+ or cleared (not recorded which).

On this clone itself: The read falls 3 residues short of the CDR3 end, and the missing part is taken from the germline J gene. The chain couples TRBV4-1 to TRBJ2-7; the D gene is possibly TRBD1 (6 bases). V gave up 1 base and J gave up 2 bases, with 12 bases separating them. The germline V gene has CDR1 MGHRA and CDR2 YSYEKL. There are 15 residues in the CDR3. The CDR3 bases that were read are TGCGCCAGCAGCCAAGCGACCGGGACACCCTACGAG. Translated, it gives CASSQATGTPYE. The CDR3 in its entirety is CASSQATGTPYEQYF.

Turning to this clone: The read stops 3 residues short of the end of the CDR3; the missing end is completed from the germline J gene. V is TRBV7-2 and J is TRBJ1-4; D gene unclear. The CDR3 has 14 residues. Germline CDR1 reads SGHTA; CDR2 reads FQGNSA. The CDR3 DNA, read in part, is TGTGCCAGCAGCTTTTCAACAGTAAATTCACCA. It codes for CASSFSTVNSP. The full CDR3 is CASSFSTVNSPLFF.

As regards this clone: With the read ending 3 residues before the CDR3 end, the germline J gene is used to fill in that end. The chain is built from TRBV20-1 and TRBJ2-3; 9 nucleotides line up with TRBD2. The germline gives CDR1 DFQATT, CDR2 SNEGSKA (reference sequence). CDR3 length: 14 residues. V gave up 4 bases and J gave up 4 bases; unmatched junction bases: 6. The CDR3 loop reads CSANLAGRADTQYF. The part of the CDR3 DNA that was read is TGCAGTGCTAATCTAGCGGGAAGGGCAGATACG.

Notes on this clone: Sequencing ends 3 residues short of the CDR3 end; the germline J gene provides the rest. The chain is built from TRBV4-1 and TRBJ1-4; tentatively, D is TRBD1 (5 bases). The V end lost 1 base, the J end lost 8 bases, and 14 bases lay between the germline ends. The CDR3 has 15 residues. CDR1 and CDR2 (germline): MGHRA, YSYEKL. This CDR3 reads CASSQGRAGGEKLFF. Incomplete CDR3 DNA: TGCGCCAGCAGCCAAGGAAGGGCCGGGGGAGAAAAA.

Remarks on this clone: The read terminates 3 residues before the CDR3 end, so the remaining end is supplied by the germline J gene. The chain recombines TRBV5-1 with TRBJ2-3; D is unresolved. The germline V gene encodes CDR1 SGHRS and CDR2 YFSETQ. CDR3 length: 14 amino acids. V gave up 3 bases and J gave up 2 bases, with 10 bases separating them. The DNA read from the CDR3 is TGCGCCAGCAGCTCCCAGGCTAACACAGATACG. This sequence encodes CASSSQANTDT. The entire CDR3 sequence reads CASSSQANTDTQYF.

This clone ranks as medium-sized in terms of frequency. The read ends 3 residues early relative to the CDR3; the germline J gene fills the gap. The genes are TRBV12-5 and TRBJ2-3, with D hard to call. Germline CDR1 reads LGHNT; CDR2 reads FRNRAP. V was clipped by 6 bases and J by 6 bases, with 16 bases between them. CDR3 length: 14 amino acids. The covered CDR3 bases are TGTGCTAGTGGCCCTCCTCTCCCCAGGGATACG. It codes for CASGPPLPRDT. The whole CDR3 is CASGPPLPRDTQYF.

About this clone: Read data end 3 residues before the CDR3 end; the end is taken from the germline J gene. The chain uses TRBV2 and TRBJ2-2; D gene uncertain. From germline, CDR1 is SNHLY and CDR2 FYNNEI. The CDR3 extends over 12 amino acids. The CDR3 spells CASRTGLSGLFF. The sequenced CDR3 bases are TGTGCCAGCAGAACGGGTCTCTCGGGG.

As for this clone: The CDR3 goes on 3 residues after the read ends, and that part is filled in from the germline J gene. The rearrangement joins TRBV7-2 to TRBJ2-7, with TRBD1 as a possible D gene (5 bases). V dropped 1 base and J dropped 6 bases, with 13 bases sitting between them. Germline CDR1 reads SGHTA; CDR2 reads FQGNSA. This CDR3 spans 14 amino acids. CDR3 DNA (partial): TGTGCCAGCAGCTTAGTGGGCAGGGTTGGCGAG. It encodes CASSLVGRVGE. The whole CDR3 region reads CASSLVGRVGEQYF.

Incomplete CDR3 DNA: TGTGCCAGCAGCGTCAGGGGTACGGAGACC. Translating it yields CASSVRGTET. The CDR3 in its entirety is CASSVRGTETQYF. This sequence joins TRBV5-4 and TRBJ2-5; possible D gene TRBD1, 6 bases. The read halts 3 residues ahead of the CDR3 end, with the missing end drawn from the germline J gene. CDR3 length: 13 residues. Germline values: CDR1 SGHNT, CDR2 YYREEE (reference sequence). V shed 4 bases and J shed 5 bases, with 12 bases lying between them.

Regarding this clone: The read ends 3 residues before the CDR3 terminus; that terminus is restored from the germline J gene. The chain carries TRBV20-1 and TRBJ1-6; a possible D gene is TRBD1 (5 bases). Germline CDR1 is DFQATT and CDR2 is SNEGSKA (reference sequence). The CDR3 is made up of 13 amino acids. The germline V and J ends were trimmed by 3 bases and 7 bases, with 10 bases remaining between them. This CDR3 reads CSARTESNSPLHF. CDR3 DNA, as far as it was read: TGCAGTGCTAGGACAGAATCAAATTCACCC.

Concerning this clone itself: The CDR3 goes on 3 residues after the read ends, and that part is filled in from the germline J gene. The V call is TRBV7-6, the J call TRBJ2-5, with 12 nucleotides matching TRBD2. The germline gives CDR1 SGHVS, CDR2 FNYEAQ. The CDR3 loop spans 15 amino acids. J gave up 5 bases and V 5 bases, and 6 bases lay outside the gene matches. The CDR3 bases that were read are TGTGCCAGCAGCCCGCTGACTAGCGGGAGTGAGACC. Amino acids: CASSPLTSGSET. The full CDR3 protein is CASSPLTSGSETQYF.

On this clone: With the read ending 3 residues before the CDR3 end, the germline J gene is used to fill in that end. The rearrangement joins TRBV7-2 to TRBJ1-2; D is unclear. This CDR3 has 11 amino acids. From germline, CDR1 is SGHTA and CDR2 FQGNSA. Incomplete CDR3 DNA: TGTGCCAGCAGTTCTAGCGGTTGC. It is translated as CASSSSGC. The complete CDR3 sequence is CASSSSGCYTF.

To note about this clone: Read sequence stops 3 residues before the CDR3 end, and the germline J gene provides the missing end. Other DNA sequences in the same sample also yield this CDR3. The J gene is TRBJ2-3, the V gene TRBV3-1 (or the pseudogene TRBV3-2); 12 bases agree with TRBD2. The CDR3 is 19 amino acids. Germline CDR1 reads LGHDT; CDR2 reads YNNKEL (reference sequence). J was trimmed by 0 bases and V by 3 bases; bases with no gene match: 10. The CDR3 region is CASSQNQTSGSGSTDTQYF. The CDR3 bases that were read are TGTGCCAGCAGCCAGAACCAGACTAGCGGGAGTGGTAGCACAGATACG.

The covered CDR3 bases are TGTGCCAGCAGCTTGAGATTACAGGCGGCCTACGAG. It is translated as CASSLRLQAAYE. The full CDR3 sequence reads CASSLRLQAAYEQYF. This chain uses TRBV5-6 with TRBJ2-7; D is possibly TRBD1 (5 bases). The read is 3 residues too short to cover the CDR3 end, so that end is filled in from the germline J gene. CDR3 size: 15 residues. V lost 1 base and J lost 2, with 13 bases in between. The germline V gene has CDR1 SGHDT and CDR2 YYEEEE.

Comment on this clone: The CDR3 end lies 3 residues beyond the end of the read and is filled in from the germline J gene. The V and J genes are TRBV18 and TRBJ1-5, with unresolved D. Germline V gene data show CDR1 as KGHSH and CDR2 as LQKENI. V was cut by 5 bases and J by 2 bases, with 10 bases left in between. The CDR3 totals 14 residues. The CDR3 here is CASSNLDGNQPQHF. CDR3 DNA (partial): TGTGCCAGCTCAAACCTAGATGGCAATCAGCCC.

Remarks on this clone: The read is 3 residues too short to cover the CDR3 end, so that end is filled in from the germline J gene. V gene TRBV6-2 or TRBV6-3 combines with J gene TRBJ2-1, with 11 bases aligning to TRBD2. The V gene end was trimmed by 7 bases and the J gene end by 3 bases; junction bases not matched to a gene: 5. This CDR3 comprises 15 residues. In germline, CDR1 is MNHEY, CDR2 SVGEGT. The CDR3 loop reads CASNQGTSGYNEQFF. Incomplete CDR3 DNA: TGTGCCAGCAACCAGGGGACTAGCGGCTACAATGAG.

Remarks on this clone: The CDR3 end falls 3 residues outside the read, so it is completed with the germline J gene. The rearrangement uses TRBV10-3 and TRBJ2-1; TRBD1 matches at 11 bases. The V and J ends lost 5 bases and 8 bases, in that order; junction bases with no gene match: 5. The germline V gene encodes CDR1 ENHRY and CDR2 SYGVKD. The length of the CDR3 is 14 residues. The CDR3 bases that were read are TGTGCCATCAGTAAGGACAGGGGGCGCGATGAG. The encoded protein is CAISKDRGRDE. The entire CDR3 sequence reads CAISKDRGRDEQFF.

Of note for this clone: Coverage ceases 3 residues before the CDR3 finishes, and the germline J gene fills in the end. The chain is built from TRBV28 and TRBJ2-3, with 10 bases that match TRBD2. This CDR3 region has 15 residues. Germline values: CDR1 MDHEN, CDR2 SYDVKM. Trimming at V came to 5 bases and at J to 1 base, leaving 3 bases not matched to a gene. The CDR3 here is CASSDGLAGTDTQYF. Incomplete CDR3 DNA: TGTGCCAGCAGTGATGGACTAGCGGGCACAGATACG.

Partial CDR3 DNA: TGTGCCAGTAGTCCCCCTCGCTCGAACTATCAGCCT. Protein product: CASSPPRSNYQP. The entire CDR3 sequence reads CASSPPRSNYQPQYF. The genes are TRBV19 and TRBJ2-4; D remains unclear. The CDR3 is cut off 3 residues early in the read; its end comes from the germline J gene. Germline V gene sequence: CDR1 LNHDA, CDR2 SQIVND (reference sequence). This CDR3 spans 15 amino acids. Full variable domain (remainder filled in from reference TRBV19 and TRBJ2-4): DGGITQSPKYLFRKEGQNVTLSCEQNLNHDAMYWYRQDPGQGLRLIYYSQIVNDFQKGDIAEGYSVSREKKESFPLTVTSAQKNPTAFYLCASSPPRSNYQPQYFGAGTRLSVL.

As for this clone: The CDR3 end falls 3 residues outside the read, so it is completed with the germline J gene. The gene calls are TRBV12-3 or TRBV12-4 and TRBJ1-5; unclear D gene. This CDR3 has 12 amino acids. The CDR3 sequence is CASSLGWPPQHF. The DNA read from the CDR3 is TGTGCCAGCAGTCTCGGGTGGCCTCCC.

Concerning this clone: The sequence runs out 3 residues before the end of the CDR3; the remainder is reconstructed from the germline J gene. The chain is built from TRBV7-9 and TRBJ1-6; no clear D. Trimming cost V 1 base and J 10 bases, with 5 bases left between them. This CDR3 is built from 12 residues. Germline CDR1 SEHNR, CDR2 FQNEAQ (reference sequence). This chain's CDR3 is CASSLESSPLHF. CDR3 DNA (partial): TGTGCCAGCAGCTTAGAGAGCTCACCC.

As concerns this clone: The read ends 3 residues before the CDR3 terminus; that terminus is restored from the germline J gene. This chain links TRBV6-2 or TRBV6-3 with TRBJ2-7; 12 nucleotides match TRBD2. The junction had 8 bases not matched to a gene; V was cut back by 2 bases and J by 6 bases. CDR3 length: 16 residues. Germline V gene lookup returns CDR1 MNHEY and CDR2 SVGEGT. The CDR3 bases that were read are TGTGCCAGCAGTTACCCCCTAGCGGGGGGGCCTGGCGAG. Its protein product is CASSYPLAGGPGE. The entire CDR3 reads CASSYPLAGGPGEQYF.

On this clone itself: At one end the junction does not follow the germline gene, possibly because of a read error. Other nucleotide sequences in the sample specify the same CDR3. The DNA read from the CDR3 is TGTGCCAGCAGTGAATGGACAGCCTCTGGAAACACT. The encoded protein is CASSEWTASGNT. The complete CDR3 protein is CASSEWTASGNTIYF. The J gene is TRBJ1-3, the V gene TRBV6-1; TRBD1 might be the D (6 bases). The read stops 3 residues short of the end of the CDR3; the missing end is completed from the germline J gene. The V gene's germline CDR1 is MNHNS and CDR2 SASEGT. CDR3 length: 15 residues.

The sequenced part of the CDR3 DNA is TGTGCCAGCAGGGCCTCGACACGGTACAATGAG. This gives the protein CASRASTRYNE. The full CDR3 protein is CASRASTRYNEQFF. The V and J genes are TRBV2 and TRBJ2-1; D ambiguous. The read is 3 residues too short to cover the CDR3 end, so that end is filled in from the germline J gene. V was cut by 6 bases and J by 4 bases, with 13 bases left in between. The CDR3 has 14 amino acids. Germline-derived CDR1 and CDR2 are SNHLY and FYNNEI.

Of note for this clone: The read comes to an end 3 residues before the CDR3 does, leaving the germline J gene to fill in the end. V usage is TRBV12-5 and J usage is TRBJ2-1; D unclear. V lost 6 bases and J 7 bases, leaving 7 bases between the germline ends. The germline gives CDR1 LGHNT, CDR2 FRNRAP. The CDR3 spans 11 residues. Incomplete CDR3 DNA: TGTGCTAGTGGGCAGGTGAATGAG. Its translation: CASGQVNE. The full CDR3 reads CASGQVNEQFF.

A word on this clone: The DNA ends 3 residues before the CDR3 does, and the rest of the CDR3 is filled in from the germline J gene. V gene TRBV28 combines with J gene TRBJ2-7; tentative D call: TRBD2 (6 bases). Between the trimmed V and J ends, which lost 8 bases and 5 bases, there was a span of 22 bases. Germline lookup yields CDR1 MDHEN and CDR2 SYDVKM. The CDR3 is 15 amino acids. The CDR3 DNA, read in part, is TGTGCCAGCTGTACCGACGGGGCACTAGCACACGAG. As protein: CASCTDGALAHE. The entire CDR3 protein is CASCTDGALAHEQYF.

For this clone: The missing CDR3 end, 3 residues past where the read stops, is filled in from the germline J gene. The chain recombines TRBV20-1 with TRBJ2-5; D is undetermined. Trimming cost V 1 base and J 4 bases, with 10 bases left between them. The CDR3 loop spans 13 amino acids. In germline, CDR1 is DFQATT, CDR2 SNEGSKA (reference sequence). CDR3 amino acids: CSARVQPLETQYF. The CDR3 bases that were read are TGCAGTGCTAGAGTACAACCATTAGAGACC.

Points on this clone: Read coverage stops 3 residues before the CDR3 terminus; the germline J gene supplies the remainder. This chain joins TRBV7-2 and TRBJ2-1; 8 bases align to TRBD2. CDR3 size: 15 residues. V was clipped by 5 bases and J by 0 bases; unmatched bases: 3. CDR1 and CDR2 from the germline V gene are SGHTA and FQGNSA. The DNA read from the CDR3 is TGTGCCAGCAGCCCCGGGGGGGCCTCCTACAATGAG. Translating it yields CASSPGGASYNE. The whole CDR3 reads CASSPGGASYNEQFF. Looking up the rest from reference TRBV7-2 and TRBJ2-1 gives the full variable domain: GAGVSQSPSNKVTEKGKDVELRCDPISGHTALYWYRQSLGQGLEFLIYFQGNSAPDKSGLPSDRFSAERTGGSVSTLTIQRTQQEDSAVYLCASSPGGASYNEQFFGPGTRLTVL.

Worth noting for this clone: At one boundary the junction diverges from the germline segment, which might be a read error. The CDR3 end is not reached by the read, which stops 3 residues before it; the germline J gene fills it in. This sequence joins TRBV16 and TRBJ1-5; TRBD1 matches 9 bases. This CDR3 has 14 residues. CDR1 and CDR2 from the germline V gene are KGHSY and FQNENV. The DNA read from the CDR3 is TGTGTCAGCAGCCAACGGGACAGGGAAGATCCC. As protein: CVSSQRDREDP. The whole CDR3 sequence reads CVSSQRDREDPQHF.